Only a few counts were recorded for the clone carrying this TCR beta chain. The data are from a study of T cell changes during pregnancy in multiple sclerosis. Per the germline V gene, CDR1 is SGDLS and CDR2 is YYNGEE. J was trimmed by 3 bases and V by 0 bases; bases with no gene match: 8. CDR3 length: 17 residues. Libraries were prepared by immunoSEQ multiplex PCR; TCRdb keeps only in-frame clonotypes and omits some of them. Of around 95,000 clones listed, just over 90% are singletons. The chain links TRBV9 to TRBJ2-7; the match to TRBD2 covers 11 bases. The specimen comprised peripheral blood, sampled after pregnancy. This TCR was sampled from a female donor in good health, enrolled as a control in a pregnancy study. CDR3 coding DNA: TGTGCCAGCAGCGTAGGAACTAGCGGGGGACGCCTCTACGAGCAGTACTTC. It encodes CASSVGTSGGRLYEQYF.